The subject of this entry is one T cell receptor beta chain. Its recognized antigen is unknown. Qualities for individual bases were not recorded, and no much larger clone is one base off. This sample was taken from a study of CD8 T cells in ankylosing spondylitis (dated by TCRdb to about 2017). About the study as a whole: To find TCR variants linked to disease, the study profiled T cell receptor beta repertoires in ankylosing spondylitis patients and healthy donors. The whole study cohort included over a hundred healthy donors and 25 ankylosing spondylitis patients. Peripheral blood samples were taken, and synovial fluid was additionally collected from ankylosing spondylitis patients.

TCRdb shows the sequencer as Illumina HiSeq 2500. TCR beta libraries were prepared by quantitative 5'-RACE with molecular barcodes. Concerning the study's data processing: To identify disease-linked TCR variants, a new computational method was used, one built on a probabilistic model of VDJ rearrangement. The public reads were quality trimmed at Q25 with fastp and then assembled into clones with MiXCR by TCRdb, keeping productive beta chains. Identical CDR3 protein sequences are pooled into one entry, listed with their most common genes and DNA. The V and J calls and clone size are TCRdb's, not the authors'. In this sample the table shows some 120,000 distinct CDR3 sequences, around 13% of which occur a single time. The ten largest make up 2.5% to 3% of the sample. For this chain, trimming is 10 bases at the V end and 1 base at the J end, and the number of junction bases without a gene match is 3. CDR1 and CDR2 are drawn from the germline V gene: SGHDT, YYEEEE. Its CDR3 holds 13 amino acids, cysteine through phenylalanine. Of the read, only the CDR3 DNA is kept; its 39 bases are in frame from base 1.

General findings and caveats noted by the study authors: Blood from ankylosing spondylitis patients appeared to be characterized by a TCR beta motif made up of seven or eight highly homologous amino acid variants. Some of the motif variants had been reported before in the synovial fluid and blood of reactive arthritis patients, a finding that suggests common disease-initiation mechanisms. The disease-linked clones showed a CD8+ phenotype and occurred at relatively low frequencies in peripheral blood. The disease-linked clones were reported as significantly enriched in matched synovial fluid samples from ankylosing spondylitis patients.

The rearranged chain carries TRBV5-6 and TRBJ2-2; 8 middle bases align to TRBD1. Sequencing was performed on blood, either unsorted or a sorted T cell fraction (not recorded which). This clonotype was sampled from a female donor with ankylosing spondylitis or in good health (not recorded which). The CDR3 region has the sequence CASGTGNTGELFF. Read as DNA, the sequence is TGTGCCTCCGGGACAGGGAACACCGGGGAGCTGTTTTTT.